The 15 T cell receptor beta chains below come from one sample, sequenced in a study of cytomegalovirus exposure and HLA in healthy donors. The PCR made use of 60 Vbeta and 13 Jbeta primers. Some clones are missing from TCRdb's copy, which holds only in-frame ones; the method was immunoSEQ multiplex PCR. Of 150,000 to 200,000 clones listed, 80% to 85% are singletons. Sequencing input: PBMCs. The source is a male donor in good health and CMV-seronegative.

J is TRBJ2-1 and V is TRBV20-1; 12 bases line up with TRBD2. Trimming at V came to 6 bases and at J to 15 bases, leaving 6 bases not matched to a gene. The CDR3 runs to 11 residues. The germline V gene encodes CDR1 DFQATT and CDR2 SNEGSKA (reference sequence). CDR3: CSARTSGVWFF. CDR3 bases: TGCAGTGCACGGACTAGCGGGGTTTGGTTCTTC.

V is TRBV19 and J is TRBJ2-1; 7 bases agree with TRBD2. CDR1 is LNHDA and CDR2 is SQIVND in the germline V gene (reference sequence). V shed 4 bases, J shed 0 bases, and the junction held 12 bases outside the gene matches. CDR3 size: 18 residues. The CDR3 bases are TGTGCCAGTAGTACTCTAAGACTAGCCGAGAGCTCCTACAATGAGCAGTTCTTC. Protein: CASSTLRLAESSYNEQFF.

The chain couples TRBV11-3 to TRBJ2-3; D is unresolved. The CDR3 contains 14 residues. Germline CDR1 is SGHNT and CDR2 is YENEEA. Trimming took 2 bases from V and 6 from J, leaving 12 bases between them. This chain's CDR3 is CASSLSVSHDTQYF. The CDR3 DNA reads TGTGCCAGCAGCTTAAGCGTCAGTCACGATACGCAGTATTTT.

This chain links TRBV2 with TRBJ1-4; D perhaps matches TRBD1 (6 bases). The V end lost 0 bases, the J end lost 2 bases, and 13 bases lay between the germline ends. There are 17 residues in the CDR3. In germline, CDR1 is SNHLY, CDR2 FYNNEI. DNA of the CDR3: TGTGCCAGCAGTGAAGCGCTTACAGGGAAGACTAATGAAAAACTGTTTTTT. Amino acid sequence: CASSEALTGKTNEKLFF.

This chain joins TRBV6-8 and TRBJ1-5; 9 bases fit TRBD1. V was clipped by 0 bases and J by 6 bases; unmatched bases: 3. This CDR3 has 15 amino acids. CDR1 is MNHGY and CDR2 is SAAAGT in the germline V gene. The CDR3 here is CASSYSDRGTQPQHF. For the CDR3, the DNA is TGTGCCAGCAGTTACTCAGACAGGGGGACTCAGCCCCAGCATTTT.

The chain is built from TRBV6-5 and TRBJ1-5; 7 positions match TRBD1. The CDR3 contains 15 residues. Germline lookup yields CDR1 MNHEY and CDR2 SVGAGI. J lost 5 bases, V lost 4 bases, and 8 bases had no gene match. The CDR3 bases are TGTGCCAGCAGTTGCTCAACAGGGGTTGATCAGCCCCAGCATTTT. Translated: CASSCSTGVDQPQHF.

V gene TRBV5-1 combines with J gene TRBJ2-1; D is perhaps TRBD2 (5 bases). V was cut by 5 bases and J by 4 bases, with 10 bases left in between. CDR1 is SGHRS and CDR2 is YFSETQ in the germline V gene. The CDR3 runs to 13 residues. The CDR3 spells CASSSRTYNEQFF. In nucleotides, the CDR3 is TGCGCCAGCAGTTCCCGGACTTACAATGAGCAGTTCTTC.

The rearrangement joins TRBV6-6 to TRBJ2-2; D gene uncertain. Germline CDR1 MNHNY, CDR2 SVGAGI (reference sequence). Deletions cut 0 bases from V and 1 base from J, with 9 bases between. The CDR3 totals 16 residues. The CDR3 loop is CASSYSAPRNTGELFF. CDR3 DNA sequence: TGTGCCAGCAGTTACTCGGCCCCCCGGAACACCGGGGAGCTGTTTTTT.

The J gene is TRBJ1-6, the V gene TRBV9; D is perhaps TRBD1 (6 bases). Germline loops: CDR1 SGDLS, CDR2 YYNGEE. There are 15 residues in the CDR3. Trimming removed 2 bases at V and 12 bases at J, with 18 bases between. CDR3 in DNA: TGTGCCAGCAGCGTTACAGGGACACCAAATCAACCCCTCCACTTT. Residues: CASSVTGTPNQPLHF.

The chain joins TRBV5-1 to TRBJ1-6, with D possibly being TRBD1 (6 bases). V lost 0 bases and J lost 6, with 10 bases in between. This CDR3 spans 15 amino acids. The V gene's germline CDR1 is SGHRS and CDR2 YFSETQ. DNA of the CDR3: TGCGCCAGCAGCTTGGACAGGGACCTTAATTCACCCCTCCACTTT. This sequence encodes CASSLDRDLNSPLHF.

The rearrangement joins TRBV19 to TRBJ2-7; 10 bases align to TRBD1. The CDR3 loop spans 17 amino acids. J gave up 1 base and V 3 bases, and 9 bases lay outside the gene matches. Per germline, CDR1 LNHDA and CDR2 SQIVND (reference sequence). The CDR3 DNA sequence: TGTGCCAGTAGTATCGGGCCACGGGACAGGGGTTCCTACGAGCAGTACTTC. It yields the protein CASSIGPRDRGSYEQYF.

The chain couples TRBV7-6 to TRBJ1-1; D perhaps matches TRBD1 (5 bases). The CDR3 has 16 residues. V was pared by 1 base and J by 4 bases, with 16 bases between. The germline CDR1 and CDR2 sequences are SGHVS and FNYEAQ. CDR3 region: CASSLEHGGLGTEAFF. The CDR3 coding sequence is TGTGCCAGCAGCTTAGAGCATGGGGGGTTGGGCACTGAAGCTTTCTTT.

V is TRBV7-9 and J is TRBJ2-3; D gene uncertain. The V end was cut by 5 bases, the J end by 0 bases, with 9 bases between. The CDR3 has 14 amino acids. Germline loops: CDR1 SEHNR, CDR2 FQNEAQ (reference sequence). CDR3: CASSPLSSTDTQYF. CDR3 sequence (DNA): TGTGCCAGCAGCCCCTTATCTAGCACAGATACGCAGTATTTT.

This chain links TRBV7-9 with TRBJ1-2, with 10 bases that match TRBD1. With V trimmed by 5 bases and J by 8 bases, 11 bases remained unmatched. The CDR3 runs 15 residues. CDR1 and CDR2 (germline): SEHNR, FQNEAQ (reference sequence). CDR3 DNA: TGTGCCAGCAGCCCCCGGAGGGCGGGACAGGGGGGCTACACCTTC. Residues: CASSPRRAGQGGYTF.

The J gene is TRBJ1-2, the V gene TRBV4-3; D gene ambiguous. CDR1 is LGHNA and CDR2 is YSLEER in the germline V gene. The CDR3 is made up of 14 amino acids. Trimming removed 1 base from V and 3 bases from J, with 9 bases in between. The CDR3 is CASSQVNTDYGYTF. In DNA, the CDR3 is TGCGCCAGCAGCCAAGTGAATACAGACTATGGCTACACCTTC.